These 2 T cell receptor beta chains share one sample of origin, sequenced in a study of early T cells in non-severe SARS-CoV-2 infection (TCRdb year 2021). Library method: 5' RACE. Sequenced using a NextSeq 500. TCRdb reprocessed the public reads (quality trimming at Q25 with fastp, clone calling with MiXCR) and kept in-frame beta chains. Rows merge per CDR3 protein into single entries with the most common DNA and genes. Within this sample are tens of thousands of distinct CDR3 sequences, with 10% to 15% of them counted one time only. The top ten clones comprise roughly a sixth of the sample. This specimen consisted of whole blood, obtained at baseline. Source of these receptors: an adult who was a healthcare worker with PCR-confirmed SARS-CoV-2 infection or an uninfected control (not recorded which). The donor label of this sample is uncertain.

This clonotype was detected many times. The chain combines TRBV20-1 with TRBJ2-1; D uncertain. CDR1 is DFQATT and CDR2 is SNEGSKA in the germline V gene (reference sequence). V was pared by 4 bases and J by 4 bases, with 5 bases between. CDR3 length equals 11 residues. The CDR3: CSATPYNEQFF. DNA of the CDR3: TGCAGTGCTACCCCTTACAATGAGCAGTTCTTC.

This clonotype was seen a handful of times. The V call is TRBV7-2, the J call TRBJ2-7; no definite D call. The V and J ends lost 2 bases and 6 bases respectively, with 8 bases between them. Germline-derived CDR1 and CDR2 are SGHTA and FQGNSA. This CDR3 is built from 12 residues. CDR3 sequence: CASSLSGLEQYF. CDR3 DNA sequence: TGTGCCAGCAGCTTAAGTGGGCTCGAGCAGTACTTC.